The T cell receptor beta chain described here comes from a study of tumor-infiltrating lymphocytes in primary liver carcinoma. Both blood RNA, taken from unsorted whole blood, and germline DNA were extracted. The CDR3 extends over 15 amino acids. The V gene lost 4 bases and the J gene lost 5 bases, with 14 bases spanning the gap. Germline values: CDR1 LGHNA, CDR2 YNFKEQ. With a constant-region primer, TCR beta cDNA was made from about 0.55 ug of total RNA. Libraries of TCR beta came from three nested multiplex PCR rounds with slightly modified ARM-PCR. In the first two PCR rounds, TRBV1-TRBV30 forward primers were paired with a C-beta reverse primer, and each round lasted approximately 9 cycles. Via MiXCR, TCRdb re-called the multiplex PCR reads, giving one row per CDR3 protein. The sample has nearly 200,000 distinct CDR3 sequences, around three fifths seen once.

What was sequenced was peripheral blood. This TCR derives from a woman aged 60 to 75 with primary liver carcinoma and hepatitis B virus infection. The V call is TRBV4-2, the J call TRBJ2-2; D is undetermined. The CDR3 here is CASSREVGNTGELFF. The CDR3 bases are TGTGCCAGCAGCCGAGAGGTAGGGAATACCGGGGAGCTGTTTTTT.